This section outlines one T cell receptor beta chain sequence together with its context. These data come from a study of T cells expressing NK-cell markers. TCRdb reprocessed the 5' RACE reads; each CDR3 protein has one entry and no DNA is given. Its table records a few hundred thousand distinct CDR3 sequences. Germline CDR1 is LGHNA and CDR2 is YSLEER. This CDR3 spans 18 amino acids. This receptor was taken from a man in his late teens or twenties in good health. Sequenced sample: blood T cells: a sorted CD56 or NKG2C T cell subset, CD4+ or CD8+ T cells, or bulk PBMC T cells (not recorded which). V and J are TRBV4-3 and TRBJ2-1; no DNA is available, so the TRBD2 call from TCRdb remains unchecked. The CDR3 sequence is CASSQDLTSGGSYNEQFF.